This record looks at one T cell receptor beta chain sequence and its context. This entry comes from a study of T-cell memory formation after mild COVID-19. The CDR3 runs to 17 residues. Deletions cut 0 bases from V and 4 bases from J, with 19 bases between. The germline V gene encodes CDR1 SGHRS and CDR2 YFSETQ. From the 5' RACE reads, TCRdb called clonotypes with MiXCR, one entry per CDR3 protein. Of hundreds of thousands of distinct CDR3 sequences listed, around 17% are singletons. This TCR was sampled from a man between 18 and 35 years old who had mild COVID-19 (a few samples of this study predate the infection). Cell type and time point are not known. The material sequenced was PBMCs or a T cell subset sorted from them (not recorded which). The V call is TRBV5-1, the J call TRBJ1-1; D is uncertain. CDR3 bases: TGCGCCAGCAGCTTGGAAGGCAGCCACCGGGGTGGCACTGAAGCTTTCTTT. As protein: CASSLEGSHRGGTEAFF.